This TCR beta chain was found in a study of response to subunit inactivated influenza vaccine. TCRdb re-called the RT-PCR reads through MiXCR, storing one row per CDR3 protein. The table shows about 570,000 distinct CDR3 sequences, with approximately 10% occurring only once. The CDR3 sequence is 16 residues long. Germline V lookup: CDR1 LGHDT, CDR2 YNNKEL (reference sequence). V was trimmed by 0 bases and J by 9 bases, leaving 20 bases between them. This sample also appeared in a second study, on T cells expressing NK-cell markers. According to that study: The TCR beta cDNA came from 5'RACE template switching with UMIs. Roughly six donors showed dominant NKG2C+ clonotypes comprising roughly 1.0-7.5% of their CD8+ T cells.

The chain joins TRBV3-1 to TRBJ1-2; D is possibly TRBD1 (5 bases). The sample here was PBMCs from blood, taken on the day of vaccination. This sequence was found in a man aged 45-65 years who received an inactivated influenza vaccine. For the CDR3, the DNA is TGTGCCAGCAGCCAAGACAGGAGATGGACAACTATCCGCTACACCTTC. It encodes CASSQDRRWTTIRYTF.